The 23 T cell receptor beta chains listed next were all sequenced from one sample in a study of early T cells in non-severe SARS-CoV-2 infection. A single record per CDR3 protein comes from TCRdb applying MiXCR to the 5' RACE reads. The data contain some 30,000 distinct CDR3 sequences, under 5.5% of them singletons. The source material was whole blood. The receptors shown here come from an adult who was a healthcare worker with PCR-confirmed SARS-CoV-2 infection or an uninfected control (not recorded which).

This clonotype was counted many times. The V call is TRBV18, the J call TRBJ2-7; tentative D call: TRBD2 (6 bases). The CDR3 extends over 14 amino acids. The V end lost 3 bases, the J end lost 5 bases, and 14 bases lay between the germline ends. CDR1 and CDR2 from the germline V gene are KGHSH and LQKENI. CDR3 amino acids: CASSPEGKLNEQYF. The CDR3 region has the DNA TGTGCCAGCTCACCGGAGGGAAAGTTGAACGAGCAGTACTTC.

The chain recombines TRBV19 with TRBJ2-2; either TRBD1 or TRBD2 may supply D (6 bases each). The germline V gene encodes CDR1 LNHDA and CDR2 SQIVND (reference sequence). CDR3 length: 14 amino acids. The ends were cut back, 9 bases at V and 2 bases at J, with 13 bases in the middle. The CDR3: CASRGGGNTGELFF. The CDR3 DNA is TGTGCCAGCCGAGGAGGGGGAAACACCGGGGAGCTGTTTTTT.

This clonotype was observed many times. V is TRBV12-3 or TRBV12-4 and J is TRBJ1-2; TRBD1 matches 9 bases. The length of the CDR3 is 14 residues. V was clipped by 6 bases and J by 6 bases; unmatched bases: 8. The CDR3 here is CASSPDRGKNGYTF. The CDR3, as DNA: TGTGCCAGCAGCCCCGACAGGGGGAAAAATGGCTACACCTTC.

This clonotype was seen repeatedly, ten times or more. The chain employs TRBV5-4 and TRBJ1-2, with 7 positions matching TRBD1. From germline, CDR1 is SGHNT and CDR2 YYREEE (reference sequence). With V trimmed by 4 bases and J by 0 bases, 3 bases remained unmatched. This CDR3 has 14 residues. CDR3 sequence reads: CASSGDSANYGYTF. The CDR3 nucleotides read TGTGCCAGCAGCGGGGACAGCGCTAACTATGGCTACACCTTC.

This clonotype has a count of ten or more. This chain connects TRBV29-1 to TRBJ2-5, with 8 bases that match TRBD1. The J segment lost 4 bases and the V segment lost 4 bases, leaving 11 bases of the junction unmatched. Per the germline V gene, CDR1 is SQVTM and CDR2 is ANQGSEA. There are 15 residues in the CDR3. CDR3 in amino acids: CSVVESAGGVETQYF. In DNA, the CDR3 is TGCAGCGTTGTTGAGAGTGCAGGGGGCGTAGAGACCCAGTACTTC.

This clonotype came up many times. Written as DNA, the CDR3 is TGTGCCAGCAGCTCAACAGGGGGCACGAAGACCCAGTACTTC. This encodes CASSSTGGTKTQYF. This chain uses TRBV12-3 or TRBV12-4 with TRBJ2-5; the match to TRBD1 covers 9 bases. J gave up 6 bases and V 6 bases, and 8 bases lay outside the gene matches. This CDR3 comprises 14 residues.

At least ten counts were recorded for this clonotype. V is TRBV6-5 and J is TRBJ1-1; TRBD1 is a possible D gene (5 bases). This CDR3 has 14 amino acids. V dropped 5 bases and J dropped 0 bases, with 10 bases sitting between them. Germline CDR1 MNHEY, CDR2 SVGAGI. The CDR3 reads CASSETAMNTEAFF. The CDR3 nucleotides read TGTGCCAGCAGTGAGACAGCTATGAACACTGAAGCTTTCTTT.

This clonotype appeared many times. This chain connects TRBV5-1 to TRBJ1-2; TRBD1 might be the D (6 bases). V was shortened by 4 bases and J by 5 bases, with 18 bases between the two germline ends. Germline V CDR1 and CDR2: SGHRS, YFSETQ. CDR3 size: 15 residues. In nucleotides, the CDR3 is TGCGCCAGCAGCGAGCCCCGGACAGATCTTTATGGCTACACCTTC. Its translation: CASSEPRTDLYGYTF.

On this clonotype: A much larger clonotype is one base distant, so this may be a read error. The chain employs TRBV9 and TRBJ1-1; D may be TRBD1 (5 bases). Germline values: CDR1 SGDLS, CDR2 YYNGEE. The CDR3 runs 13 residues. CDR3 in DNA: TGTGCCAGCAGCGTGCCAGGGTCCGCTGAAGTTTTCTTT. This sequence encodes CASSVPGSAEVFF.

This clonotype was counted many times. This chain links TRBV7-9 with TRBJ1-4, with D possibly TRBD1 on 6 matching bases. Deletions cut 6 bases from V and 5 bases from J, with 13 bases between. The CDR3 length is 14 residues. Germline V lookup: CDR1 SEHNR, CDR2 FQNEAQ (reference sequence). This CDR3 is CASRATGQNEKLFF. CDR3 DNA: TGTGCCAGCAGGGCGACAGGCCAGAATGAAAAACTGTTTTTT.

This chain connects TRBV30 to TRBJ2-3; D unresolved. There are 13 residues in the CDR3. CDR1 and CDR2 from the germline V gene are GTSNPN and SVGIG (reference sequence). Trimming left V 5 bases short and J 4 bases short, with 13 bases between. CDR3 amino acids: CAWGPGVADTQYF. In DNA form, the CDR3 reads TGTGCCTGGGGCCCTGGTGTGGCAGATACGCAGTATTTT.

This clonotype occurred many times. The chain recombines TRBV10-1 with TRBJ2-5; no definite D call. Germline V gene lookup returns CDR1 WNHNN and CDR2 SYGVQD (reference sequence). The CDR3 totals 13 residues. V was clipped by 3 bases and J by 2 bases, with 7 bases between them. The CDR3 loop reads CASSDPGQETQYF. In nucleotides, the CDR3 is TGCGCCAGCAGTGACCCGGGTCAAGAGACCCAGTACTTC.

Comment on this clonotype: This sequence may be a read error, since a much larger clone differs from it by one base. V usage is TRBV5-1 and J usage is TRBJ2-2; maybe TRBD2 (5 bases). The CDR3 has 16 residues. CDR1 and CDR2 from the germline V gene are SGHRS and YFSETQ. The CDR3 nucleotides read TGCGCCAGCAGCTCTCGACCCATAGCCGACACCGGGGAGCCGTTTTTT. Protein product: CASSSRPIADTGEPFF.

The rearrangement uses TRBV7-9 and TRBJ1-1; maybe TRBD1 (5 bases). The V gene lost 5 bases and the J gene lost 3 bases, with 25 bases spanning the gap. The germline gives CDR1 SEHNR, CDR2 FQNEAQ (reference sequence). CDR3 length: 18 residues. The CDR3 DNA sequence: TGTGCCAGCAGCCCGACGGTTTATCCTTTGGCGGGGGACACTGAAGCTTTCTTT. Its protein is CASSPTVYPLAGDTEAFF.

This clonotype was detected many times. The rearrangement links TRBV12-3 or TRBV12-4 to TRBJ1-3; no firm D call. There are 13 residues in the CDR3. The V end was cut by 6 bases, the J end by 2 bases, with 8 bases between. In DNA form, the CDR3 reads TGTGCCAGCAGGAGGGCTGCTGGAAACACCATATATTTT. Translated: CASRRAAGNTIYF.

This clonotype came up a few times. The rearrangement joins TRBV2 to TRBJ2-7; no clear D. V shed 3 bases and J shed 1 base, with 7 bases lying between them. Germline V gene sequence: CDR1 SNHLY, CDR2 FYNNEI. The CDR3 is 13 amino acids. The CDR3 sequence is CASSDSPSYEQYF. The CDR3 region has the DNA TGTGCCAGCAGTGACAGTCCTTCCTACGAGCAGTACTTC.

This clonotype was seen many times. J is TRBJ2-2 and V is TRBV4-2; 9 nucleotides agree with TRBD2. J was trimmed by 7 bases and V by 0 bases; bases with no gene match: 6. The CDR3 runs to 16 residues. Per germline, CDR1 LGHNA and CDR2 YNFKEQ. For the CDR3, the DNA is TGTGCCAGCAGCCAAGAGCGGGGGGGCCTCGGCGGGGAGCTGTTTTTT. Translated, it gives CASSQERGGLGGELFF.

The sample holds many counts of this clonotype. The chain recombines TRBV11-2 with TRBJ2-5; the D gene is possibly TRBD1 (5 bases). The CDR3 loop spans 11 amino acids. Germline V lookup: CDR1 SGHAT, CDR2 FQNNGV. Trimming pared 4 bases from V and 6 bases from J, leaving 6 bases between. DNA for the CDR3: TGTGCCAGCAGCTACAGGCAGACCCAGTACTTC. Translating it yields CASSYRQTQYF.

This clonotype was counted at least ten times. The rearrangement links TRBV27 to TRBJ2-5; 10 bases line up with TRBD1. The CDR3 extends over 15 amino acids. Germline V lookup: CDR1 MNHEY, CDR2 SMNVEV (reference sequence). Trimming cost V 7 bases and J 2 bases; bases outside gene matches: 7. The DNA for the CDR3 is TGTGCCAGCATGGATAGGACAGGGGGACAAGAGACCCAGTACTTC. This codes for CASMDRTGGQETQYF.

This clonotype was counted ten times or more. The rearrangement joins TRBV3-2 to TRBJ2-3; TRBD1, the table's D call, lacks a check against the DNA. TRBV3-2 is a pseudogene locus. The CDR3 runs 17 residues. The CDR3 spells CASSQDTGSGDTDTQYF. CDR3 bases: TGTGCCAGCAGCCAAGATACCGGGTCAGGGGATACAGATACGCAGTATTTT.

This clonotype was counted at least ten times. The rearrangement links TRBV6-2 or TRBV6-3 to TRBJ1-1; D gene ambiguous. The CDR3 covers 13 residues. V gave up 4 bases and J gave up 1 base, with 7 bases separating them. In germline, CDR1 is MNHEY, CDR2 SVGEGT. The CDR3 spells CASSWFENTEAFF. The CDR3 DNA reads as TGTGCCAGCAGTTGGTTCGAGAACACTGAAGCTTTCTTT.

A few counts support this clonotype. The V gene is TRBV20-1, the J gene TRBJ1-2; no definite D call. V dropped 6 bases and J dropped 8 bases, with 16 bases sitting between them. The length of the CDR3 is 12 residues. Germline loops: CDR1 DFQATT, CDR2 SNEGSKA (reference sequence). The CDR3 DNA is TGCAGTGCCCATACCGGGAAGACGGGCTACACCTTC. It specifies CSAHTGKTGYTF.

This clonotype was counted many times. The V gene is TRBV30, the J gene TRBJ1-1; 7 bases are a match to TRBD1. CDR3 length: 12 amino acids. After removal of 1 base from V and 11 bases from J, the junction contained 7 bases not matched to a gene. Germline V gives CDR1 GTSNPN, CDR2 SVGIG (reference sequence). CDR3 DNA sequence: TGTGCCTGGAGTGGACAGGGCCAGAAGGCTTTCTTT. Translation gives CAWSGQGQKAFF.